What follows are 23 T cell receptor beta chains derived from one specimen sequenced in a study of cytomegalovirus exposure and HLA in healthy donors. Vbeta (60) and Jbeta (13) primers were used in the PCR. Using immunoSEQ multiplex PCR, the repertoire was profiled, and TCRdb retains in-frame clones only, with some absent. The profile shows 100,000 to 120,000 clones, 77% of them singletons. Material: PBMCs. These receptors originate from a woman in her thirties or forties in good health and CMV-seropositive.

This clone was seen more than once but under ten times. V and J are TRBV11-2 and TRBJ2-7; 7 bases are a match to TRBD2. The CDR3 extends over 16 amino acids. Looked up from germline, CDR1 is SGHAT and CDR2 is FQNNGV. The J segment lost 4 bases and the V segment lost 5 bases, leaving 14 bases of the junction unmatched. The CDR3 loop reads CASSPTSREGVYEQYF. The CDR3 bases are TGTGCCAGCAGCCCGACGTCTAGGGAGGGAGTGTACGAGCAGTACTTC.

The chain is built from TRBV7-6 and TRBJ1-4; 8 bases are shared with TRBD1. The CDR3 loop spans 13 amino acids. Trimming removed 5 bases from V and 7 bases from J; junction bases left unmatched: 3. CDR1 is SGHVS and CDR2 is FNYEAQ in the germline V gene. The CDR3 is CASSHRGGEKLFF. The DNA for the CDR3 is TGTGCCAGCAGCCACAGGGGGGGTGAAAAACTGTTTTTT. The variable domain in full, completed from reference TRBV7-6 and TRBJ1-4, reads GAGVSQSPRYKVTKRGQDVALRCDPISGHVSLYWYRQALGQGPEFLTYFNYEAQQDKSGLPNDRFSAERPEGSISTLTIQRTEQRDSAMYRCASSHRGGEKLFFGSGTQLSVL.

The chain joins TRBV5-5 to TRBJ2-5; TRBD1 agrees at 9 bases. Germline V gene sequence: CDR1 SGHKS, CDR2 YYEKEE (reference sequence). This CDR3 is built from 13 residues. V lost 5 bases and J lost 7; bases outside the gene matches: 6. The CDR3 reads CASSRDRDVTQYF. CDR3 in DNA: TGTGCCAGCAGTAGGGACAGGGACGTGACCCAGTACTTC.

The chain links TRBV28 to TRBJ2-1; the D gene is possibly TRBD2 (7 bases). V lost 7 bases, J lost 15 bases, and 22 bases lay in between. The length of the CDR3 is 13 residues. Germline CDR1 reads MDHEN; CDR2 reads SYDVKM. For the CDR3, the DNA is TGTGCCAGCACCCGGGGGGCTTCCAGAGGGGGGTTCTTC. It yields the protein CASTRGASRGGFF.

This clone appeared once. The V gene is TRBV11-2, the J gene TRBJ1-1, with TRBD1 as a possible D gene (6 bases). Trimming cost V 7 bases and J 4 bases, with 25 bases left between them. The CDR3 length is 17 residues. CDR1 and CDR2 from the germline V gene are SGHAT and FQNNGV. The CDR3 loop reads CASIPLGKSGGRTEAFF. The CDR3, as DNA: TGTGCCAGCATCCCGTTGGGAAAAAGCGGGGGCCGCACTGAAGCTTTCTTT.

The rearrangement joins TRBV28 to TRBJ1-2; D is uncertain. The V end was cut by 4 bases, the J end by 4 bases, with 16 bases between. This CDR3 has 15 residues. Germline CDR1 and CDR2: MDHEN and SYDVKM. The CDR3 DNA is TGTGCCAGCAGTTCCCCCTCGTTGCGTAGCTATGGCTACACCTTC. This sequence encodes CASSSPSLRSYGYTF.

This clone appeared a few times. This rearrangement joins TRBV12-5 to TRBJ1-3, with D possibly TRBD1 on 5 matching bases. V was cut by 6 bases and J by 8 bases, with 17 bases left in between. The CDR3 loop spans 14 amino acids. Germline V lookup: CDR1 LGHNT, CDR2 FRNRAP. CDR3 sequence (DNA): TGTGCTAGTGGCCCCCATGGGGCCACGGACACCATATATTTT. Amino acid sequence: CASGPHGATDTIYF.

The chain's CDR3 is CASSIRPAGEGYTF. CDR3 coding DNA: TGTGCCAGTAGTATAAGGCCGGCAGGGGAAGGCTACACCTTC. The gene calls are TRBV19 and TRBJ1-2; a possible D gene is TRBD1 (6 bases). V was pared by 2 bases and J by 8 bases, with 15 bases between. In germline, CDR1 is LNHDA, CDR2 SQIVND (reference sequence). There are 14 residues in the CDR3.

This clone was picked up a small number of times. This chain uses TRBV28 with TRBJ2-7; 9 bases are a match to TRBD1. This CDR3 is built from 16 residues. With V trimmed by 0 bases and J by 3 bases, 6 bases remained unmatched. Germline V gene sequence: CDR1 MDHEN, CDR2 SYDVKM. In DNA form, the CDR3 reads TGTGCCAGCAGTTTATGGTTCACAGGGGGCAACTACGAGCAGTACTTC. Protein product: CASSLWFTGGNYEQYF. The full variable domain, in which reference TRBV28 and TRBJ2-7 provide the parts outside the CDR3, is DVKVTQSSRYLVKRTGEKVFLECVQDMDHENMFWYRQDPGLGLRLIYFSYDVKMKEKGDIPEGYSVSREKKERFSLILESASTNQTSMYLCASSLWFTGGNYEQYFGPGTRLTVT.

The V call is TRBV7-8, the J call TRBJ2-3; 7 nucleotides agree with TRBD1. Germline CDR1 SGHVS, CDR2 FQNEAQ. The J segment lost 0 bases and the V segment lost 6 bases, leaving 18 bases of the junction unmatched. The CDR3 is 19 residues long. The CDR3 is CASRTRGYQATSSTDTQYF. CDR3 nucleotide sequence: TGTGCCAGCAGGACCAGGGGGTATCAGGCCACTTCTAGCACAGATACGCAGTATTTT.

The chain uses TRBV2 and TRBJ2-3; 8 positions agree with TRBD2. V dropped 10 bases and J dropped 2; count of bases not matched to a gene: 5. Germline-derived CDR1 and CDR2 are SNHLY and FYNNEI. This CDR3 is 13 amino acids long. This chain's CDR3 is CANSGGFTDTQYF. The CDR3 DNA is TGTGCCAACAGCGGGGGATTCACAGATACGCAGTATTTT.

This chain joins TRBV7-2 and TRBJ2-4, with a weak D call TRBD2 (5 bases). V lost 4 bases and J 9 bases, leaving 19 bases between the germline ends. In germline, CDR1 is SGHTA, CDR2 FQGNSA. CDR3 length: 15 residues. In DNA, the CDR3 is TGTGCCAGCAGCTCTCGGACTGTTCCCCTAGGCATTCAGTACTTC. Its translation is CASSSRTVPLGIQYF.

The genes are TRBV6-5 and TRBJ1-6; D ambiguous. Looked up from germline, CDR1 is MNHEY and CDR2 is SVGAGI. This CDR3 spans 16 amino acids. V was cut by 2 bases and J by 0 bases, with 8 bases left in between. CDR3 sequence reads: CASSYPQDSYNSPLHF. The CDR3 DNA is TGTGCCAGCAGTTACCCGCAGGACTCCTATAATTCACCCCTCCACTTT.

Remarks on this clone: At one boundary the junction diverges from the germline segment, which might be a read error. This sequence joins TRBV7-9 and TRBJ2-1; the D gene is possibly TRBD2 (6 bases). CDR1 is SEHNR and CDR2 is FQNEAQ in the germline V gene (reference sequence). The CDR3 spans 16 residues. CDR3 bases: TGTTCCAGCAGCTTGGGGAGCTTGGTGGGGGGATATGAGCAGTTCTTC. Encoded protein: CSSSLGSLVGGYEQFF. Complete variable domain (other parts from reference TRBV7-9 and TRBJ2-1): DTGVSQNPRHKITKRGQNVTFRCDPISEHNRLYWYRQTLGQGPEFLTYFQNEAQLEKSRLLSDRFSAERPKGSFSTLEIQRTEQGDSAMYLCSSSLGSLVGGYEQFFGPGTRLTVL.

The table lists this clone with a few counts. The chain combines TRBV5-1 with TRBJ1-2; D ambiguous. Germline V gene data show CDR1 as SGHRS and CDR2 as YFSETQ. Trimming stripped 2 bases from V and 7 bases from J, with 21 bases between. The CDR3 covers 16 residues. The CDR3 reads CASSFTYWSPLRGYTF. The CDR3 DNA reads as TGCGCCAGCAGCTTCACCTACTGGTCTCCCTTACGTGGCTACACCTTC.

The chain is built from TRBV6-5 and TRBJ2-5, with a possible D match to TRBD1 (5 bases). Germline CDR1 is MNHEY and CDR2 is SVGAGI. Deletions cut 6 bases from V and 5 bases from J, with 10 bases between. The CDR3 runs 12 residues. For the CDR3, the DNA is TGTGCCAGCAGAGACAGTTGGGAGACCCAGTACTTC. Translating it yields CASRDSWETQYF.

In nucleotides, the CDR3 is TGTGCCAGCAGCTCAGGGGCCTGGGTTCAGCCCCAGCATTTT. Its translation is CASSSGAWVQPQHF. The rearrangement links TRBV6-1 to TRBJ1-5; TRBD1 is a possible D gene (6 bases). The germline V gene encodes CDR1 MNHNS and CDR2 SASEGT. Trimming removed 6 bases at V and 6 bases at J, with 15 bases between. The CDR3 runs 14 residues.

The CDR3 sequence: CASSFQVVTSGANVLTF. CDR3 bases: TGTGCCAGCAGTTTCCAGGTCGTAACGTCTGGGGCCAACGTCCTGACTTTC. The chain uses TRBV28 and TRBJ2-6; unclear D gene. The CDR3 is 17 amino acids. V was cut by 3 bases and J by 1 base, with 13 bases left in between. Germline lookup yields CDR1 MDHEN and CDR2 SYDVKM.

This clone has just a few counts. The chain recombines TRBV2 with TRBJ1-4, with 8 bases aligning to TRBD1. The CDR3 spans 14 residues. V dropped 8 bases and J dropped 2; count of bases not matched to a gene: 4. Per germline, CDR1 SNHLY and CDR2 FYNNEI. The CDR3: CASSRQGTNEKLFF. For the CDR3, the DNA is TGTGCCAGCTCTCGACAGGGGACTAATGAAAAACTGTTTTTT.

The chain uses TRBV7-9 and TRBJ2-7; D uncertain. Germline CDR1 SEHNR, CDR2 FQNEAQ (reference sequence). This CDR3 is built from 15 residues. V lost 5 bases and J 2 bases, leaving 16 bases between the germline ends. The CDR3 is CASSANGSKAYEQYF. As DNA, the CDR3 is TGTGCCAGCAGCGCTAACGGGTCGAAAGCCTACGAGCAGTACTTC.

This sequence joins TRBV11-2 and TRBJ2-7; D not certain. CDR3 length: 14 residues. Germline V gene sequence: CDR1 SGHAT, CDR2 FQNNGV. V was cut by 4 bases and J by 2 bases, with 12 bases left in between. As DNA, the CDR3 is TGTGCCAGCAGCTACGTGGGCCGAGCCTACGAGCAGTACTTC. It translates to CASSYVGRAYEQYF.

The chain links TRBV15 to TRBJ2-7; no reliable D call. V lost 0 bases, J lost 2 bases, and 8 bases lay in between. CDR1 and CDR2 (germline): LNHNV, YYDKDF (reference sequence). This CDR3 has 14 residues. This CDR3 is CATSREVAAYEQYF. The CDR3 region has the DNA TGTGCCACCAGCAGAGAAGTGGCCGCCTACGAGCAGTACTTC.

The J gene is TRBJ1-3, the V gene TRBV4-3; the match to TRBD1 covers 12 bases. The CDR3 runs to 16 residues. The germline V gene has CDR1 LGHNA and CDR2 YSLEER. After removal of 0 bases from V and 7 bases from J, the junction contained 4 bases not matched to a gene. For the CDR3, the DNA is TGCGCCAGCAGCCAAGATCGGGGACAGGGGGCGAACACCATATATTTT. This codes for CASSQDRGQGANTIYF.